This T cell receptor (beta chain) came from a study of PD-1 blockade in classical Hodgkin lymphoma. Relapse was seen in all patients after autologous stem cell transplantation, and brentuximab vedotin exposure was variable. This clone turned up a few times. Its specificity is not known. Study outcomes and limitations: Newly diagnosed patients had baseline TCR diversity that was reportedly lower than that of healthy donors. The CD4+ diversity rise by C4D1 was clearest in complete responders.

CDR1 and CDR2 from the germline V gene are LNHDA and SQIVND (reference sequence). The trim removed 5 bases at V and 0 bases at J, leaving 13 bases unmatched. The CDR3 is 18 amino acids. TCRdb's table, derived via immunoSEQ multiplex PCR, lists solely in-frame clones and lacks some. The data hold 20,000 to 25,000 clones, with roughly two thirds observed a single time. The source material was peripheral blood mononuclear cells (PBMCs), sampled at baseline. The chain links TRBV19 to TRBJ1-5, with 7 bases that match TRBD1. The sequence was obtained from a human donor with classical Hodgkin lymphoma. The CDR3 spells CASSSPPGTAISNQPQHF. The CDR3 bases are TGTGCCAGTAGTTCCCCTCCCGGGACAGCCATTAGCAATCAGCCCCAGCATTTT.